Below are 5 T cell receptor beta chains sequenced from a single sample in a study of blood T cell repertoires in COVID-19. Generated by immunoSEQ multiplex PCR, the TCRdb table keeps only in-frame clones and is missing some. The sample lists more than 150,000 clones, roughly 81% occurring once. The specimen was peripheral blood. Every receptor here comes from a woman of 80 years or more with COVID-19, enrolled during active disease.

This chain joins TRBV5-4 and TRBJ2-3; D is unresolved. V shed 6 bases and J shed 7 bases, with 15 bases lying between them. Per germline, CDR1 SGHNT and CDR2 YYREEE (reference sequence). This CDR3 region has 13 residues. The CDR3 spells CASTLRGTNTQYF. Written as DNA, the CDR3 is TGTGCCAGCACCCTCCGAGGAACAAATACGCAGTATTTT.

The V call is TRBV5-4, the J call TRBJ2-1; D is possibly TRBD2 (5 bases). The CDR3 is made up of 13 amino acids. Deletions cut 2 bases from V and 8 bases from J, with 11 bases between. CDR1 is SGHNT and CDR2 is YYREEE in the germline V gene (reference sequence). The CDR3 region has the DNA TGTGCCAGCAGCTTCCCCCTCGGGGATGAGCAGTTCTTC. Translated: CASSFPLGDEQFF.

This chain joins TRBV21-1 and TRBJ1-4. TRBV21-1 is deemed a pseudogene. The CDR3 sequence is 15 residues long. The CDR3 DNA sequence: TGTGCCAGCAGCAAAAGGGAACGGGCGGGGGAAAAACTGTTTTTT. It is translated as CASSKRERAGEKLFF.

This chain links TRBV30 with TRBJ2-6; tentatively, D is TRBD1 (5 bases). Trimming took off 4 bases at V and 11 bases at J, with 12 bases between the two ends. In germline, CDR1 is GTSNPN, CDR2 SVGIG (reference sequence). The CDR3 has 12 amino acids. The CDR3 sequence: CAWKRGIDVLTF. CDR3 sequence (DNA): TGTGCCTGGAAAAGGGGCATCGACGTCCTGACTTTC.

The chain uses TRBV15 and TRBJ1-5; D gene ambiguous. The germline V gene encodes CDR1 LNHNV and CDR2 YYDKDF (reference sequence). This CDR3 spans 12 amino acids. V lost 0 bases and J 11 bases, leaving 8 bases between the germline ends. The chain's CDR3 is CATSRDTGAQHF. In nucleotides, the CDR3 is TGTGCCACCAGCAGAGATACCGGGGCCCAGCATTTT.